Listed below are T cell receptor beta chains from one sample, sequenced in a study of blood T cell repertoires in COVID-19. This table comes from immunoSEQ multiplex PCR, and its TCRdb copy is limited to in-frame clones, with some not included. Of some 320,000 clones listed, about 87% were seen once; the top ten hold roughly 5%. Material: PBMCs or T cells enriched from blood (not recorded which). The receptors come from a woman in her twenties or thirties who had recovered from COVID-19. The CDR3 runs from the conserved cysteine through the conserved F or W. The D gene is left open where the match is weak. Size tells how often a clone was seen (once, few, many) or the class of an expanded clone, and some rows leave it out.

D	V	size	J	DNA	CDR3
-	TRBV7-2	few	TRBJ2-3	TGTGCCAGCAGCTACAGGGCAGGTTTGGGTGTATTGGATACGCAGTATTTT	CASSYRAGLGVLDTQYF
TRBD1	TRBV24-1	-	TRBJ1-5	TGTGCCACCAGTGACCCGGACAGGGGAGGCTTGGAGCCCCAGCATTTT	CATSDPDRGGLEPQHF
-	TRBV18	few	TRBJ1-5	TGTGCCAGCTCACCTCAGGCAGATCTTAGCAATCAGCCCCAGCATTTT	CASSPQADLSNQPQHF
-	TRBV5-1	-	TRBJ2-7	TGCGCCAGCAGCTTGGGTTCGTTTTACGAGCAGTACTTC	CASSLGSFYEQYF
-	TRBV9	-	TRBJ1-3	TGTGCCAGCAGCGTATTCCCCTCCGGGTTCTCTGGAAACACCATATATTTT	CASSVFPSGFSGNTIYF
-	TRBV19	-	TRBJ2-1	TGTGCCACTAGAGACGCCGGATCCTATAGCGATGAGCAGTTCTTC	CATRDAGSYSDEQFF
-	TRBV5-1	-	TRBJ1-2	TGCGCCAGCAGCTTCGGGTCGGGTGACGGCTACACCTTC	CASSFGSGDGYTF
-	TRBV7-3	once	TRBJ1-2	TGTGCCAGCAGCGAGGCCCAGGGATATGGCTACACCTTC	CASSEAQGYGYTF
TRBD1	TRBV4-2	-	TRBJ2-3	TGTGCCAGCAGCTCGGGCGGACAGGGCGGAGATACGCAGTATTTT	CASSSGGQGGDTQYF
TRBD1	TRBV30	-	TRBJ1-2	TGTGCCTGGACGGGACAGAACTATGGCTACACCTTC	CAWTGQNYGYTF
TRBD1	TRBV28	-	TRBJ1-2	TGTGCCAGCAGTTCTCCGACAGGGAGAGGCTACACCTTC	CASSSPTGRGYTF
TRBD1	TRBV5-6	many	TRBJ2-5	TGTGCCAGCAGCTCAGGGGGCCAAGAGACCCAGTACTTC	CASSSGGQETQYF
TRBD2	TRBV7-6	-	TRBJ2-1	TGTGCCAGCAGCATTCGGACTAGCGGGGTCTACAATGAGCAGTTCTTC	CASSIRTSGVYNEQFF
-	TRBV6-2/TRBV6-3	-	TRBJ1-1	TGTGCCAGCAGTTACATCATCGGGGGCACTGAAGCTTTCTTT	CASSYIIGGTEAFF